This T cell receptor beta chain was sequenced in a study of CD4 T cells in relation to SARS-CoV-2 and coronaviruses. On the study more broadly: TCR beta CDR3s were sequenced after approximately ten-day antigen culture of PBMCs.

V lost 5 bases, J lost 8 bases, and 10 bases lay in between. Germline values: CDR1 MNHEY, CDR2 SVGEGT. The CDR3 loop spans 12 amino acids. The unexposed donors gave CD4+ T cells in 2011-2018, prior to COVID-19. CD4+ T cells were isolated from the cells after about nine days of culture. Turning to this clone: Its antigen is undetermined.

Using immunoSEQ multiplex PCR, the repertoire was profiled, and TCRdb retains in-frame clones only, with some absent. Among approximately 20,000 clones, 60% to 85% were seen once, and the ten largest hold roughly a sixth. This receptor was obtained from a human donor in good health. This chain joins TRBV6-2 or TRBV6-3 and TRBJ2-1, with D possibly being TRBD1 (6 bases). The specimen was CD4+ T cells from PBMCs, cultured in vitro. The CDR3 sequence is CASSNQGYEQFF. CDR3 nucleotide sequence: TGTGCCAGCAGTAATCAGGGGTATGAGCAGTTCTTC.